This T cell receptor (beta chain) was recorded in a study of cytomegalovirus exposure and HLA in healthy donors. In the study overall: The approximately 100 million unique TCR beta sequences, from about 190 million T cells, were found by an earlier analysis. The study, taken as a whole, reports: Several of the most significant clusters appeared, in a later analysis, to be linked to common viral pathogens. Investigators reported 150 to 200 TCR beta chains as tied to cytomegalovirus.

Sampled while nominally healthy, donors likely had unrecorded immune exposures. For this clone: Its antigen is unidentified. The germline gene is not matched at one end of the junction; a read error may be the cause. In the same sample, other DNA sequences code for this CDR3.

The primer mix had 60 Vbeta and 13 Jbeta primers. TCRdb keeps only in-frame clones here, not all; method: immunoSEQ multiplex PCR. The sample includes under 150,000 clones, around 80% of them seen just once. Germline CDR1 reads SNHLY; CDR2 reads FYNNEI. The CDR3 consists of 12 residues. The clonotype comes from a man aged 50 to 60 in good health and CMV-seronegative. The sample consisted of PBMCs. V gene TRBV2 combines with J gene TRBJ1-1; D is unclear. The CDR3 region is CASSDADTEAFF. CDR3 bases: TGTGCCAGCAGTGACGCAGACACCGAAGCTTTCTTT.